A selection of T cell receptor beta chains follows, all from one sample in a study of OX40 agonist ivuxolimab in advanced cancers. Sequencing used immunoSEQ multiplex PCR; TCRdb keeps in-frame clones, though not all of them. In the table there are approximately 79,000 clones, 85% of which are singletons. Source: CD4+ or CD8+ T cells sorted from blood, taken in a trial of the OX40 agonist ivuxolimab. All receptors come from an adult with an advanced solid tumor such as melanoma, head and neck, liver or kidney cancer. Each CDR3 is given with its conserved first and last residue. Each record gives: clone size, J gene, D gene, V gene, CDR3 DNA, CDR3 protein. A D gene is named only where the DNA matches it firmly. Size is stated for part of the rows, as once, few or many counts, or as a class when the clone is expanded.

abundance: once
j_gene: TRBJ1-3
d_gene: TRBD1
v_gene: TRBV19
CDR3nt: TGTGCCAGTAGTAGAGGGGGCCCTGGAAACACCATATATTTT
CDR3aa: CASSRGGPGNTIYF

abundance: .
j_gene: TRBJ1-1
d_gene: TRBD1
v_gene: TRBV7-9
CDR3nt: TGTGCCAGCAGAGCCTACAGGGGGGCGAACACTGAAGCTTTCTTT
CDR3aa: CASRAYRGANTEAFF

abundance: .
j_gene: TRBJ2-4
d_gene: .
v_gene: TRBV5-4
CDR3nt: TGTGCCAGCAGTTTACCGCCGGGACCTTCTTTCAAAAACATTCAGTACTTC
CDR3aa: CASSLPPGPSFKNIQYF

abundance: .
j_gene: TRBJ2-5
d_gene: .
v_gene: TRBV10-3
CDR3nt: TGTGCCGCCACCCCTCTTGCAGGGCGCCAGGAGACCCAGTACTTC
CDR3aa: CAATPLAGRQETQYF

abundance: .
j_gene: TRBJ2-2
d_gene: .
v_gene: TRBV19
CDR3nt: TGTGCCAGTAGTATATTAAAGGGTCGGCTGTTTTTT
CDR3aa: CASSILKGRLFF

abundance: .
j_gene: TRBJ2-7
d_gene: .
v_gene: TRBV20-1
CDR3nt: TGCAGTGCTAGAGATGGGAACGAGCAGTACTTC
CDR3aa: CSARDGNEQYF

abundance: .
j_gene: TRBJ1-1
d_gene: .
v_gene: TRBV5-1
CDR3nt: TGCGCCAGCAGCTTGGGTCTGCCCCTCCAACGGACTGAAGCTTTCTTT
CDR3aa: CASSLGLPLQRTEAFF

abundance: .
j_gene: TRBJ2-7
d_gene: .
v_gene: TRBV6-5
CDR3nt: TGTGCCCCGCGGGACAGAAAGGTTTACGAGCAGTACTTC
CDR3aa: CAPRDRKVYEQYF

abundance: .
j_gene: TRBJ2-2
d_gene: TRBD2
v_gene: TRBV7-9
CDR3nt: TGTGCCAGCAGCTTAGCGATGGCTAGCGGGAGACCCGGGGAGCTGTTTTTT
CDR3aa: CASSLAMASGRPGELFF

abundance: .
j_gene: TRBJ1-2
d_gene: .
v_gene: TRBV30
CDR3nt: TGTGCCTGGAGTAGGGGGAACTATGGCTACACCTTC
CDR3aa: CAWSRGNYGYTF

abundance: .
j_gene: TRBJ1-2
d_gene: TRBD1
v_gene: TRBV11-2
CDR3nt: TGTGCCAGCAGCCCGCGACCGGGACAGATTTCTAACTATGGCTACACCTTC
CDR3aa: CASSPRPGQISNYGYTF

abundance: few
j_gene: TRBJ1-3
d_gene: .
v_gene: TRBV2
CDR3nt: TGTGCCAGCACCGCGTCGAGGGCTGGAAACACCATATATTTT
CDR3aa: CASTASRAGNTIYF